A selection of T cell receptor beta chains follows, all from one sample in a study of tumour-infiltrating T cells in Burkitt lymphoma. The data were produced by immunoSEQ multiplex PCR, yet TCRdb's version contains in-frame clones alone and is incomplete. The table records approximately 46,000 clones, around a third of them present only once. Input material: tumor tissue. These receptors were taken from a human donor with Burkitt lymphoma. Both conserved end residues are part of each CDR3. Fields, in order: D gene, clone size, V gene, J gene, CDR3 protein, CDR3 DNA. A D gene is named only where the DNA matches it firmly. Clone size is not always given. Where it is, it says once, few, many or a class for expanded clones.

D gene: TRBD1
clone size: .
V gene: TRBV5-5
J gene: TRBJ1-4
CDR3 protein: CASSWAGTGAVNEKLFF
CDR3 DNA: TGTGCCAGCAGCTGGGCCGGGACAGGGGCCGTTAATGAAAAACTGTTTTTT

D gene: .
clone size: few
V gene: TRBV5-1
J gene: TRBJ1-3
CDR3 protein: CASSLQAATDSGNTIYF
CDR3 DNA: TGCGCCAGCAGCTTGCAGGCAGCCACCGACTCTGGAAACACCATATATTTT

D gene: .
clone size: .
V gene: TRBV28
J gene: TRBJ1-5
CDR3 protein: CASGSRGGSGRIQPQHF
CDR3 DNA: TGTGCCAGCGGGTCACGAGGGGGGTCAGGGAGGATTCAGCCCCAGCATTTT

D gene: TRBD1
clone size: .
V gene: TRBV4-3
J gene: TRBJ1-6
CDR3 protein: CASSQDRAGGNSPLHF
CDR3 DNA: TGCGCCAGCAGCCAAGATCGGGCAGGGGGCAATTCACCCCTCCACTTT

D gene: .
clone size: .
V gene: TRBV25-1
J gene: TRBJ2-3
CDR3 protein: CASSGGPGGDTQYF
CDR3 DNA: TGTGCCAGCAGCGGGGGCCCTGGGGGAGATACGCAGTATTTT

D gene: TRBD1
clone size: .
V gene: TRBV28
J gene: TRBJ1-2
CDR3 protein: CASRPGQVYGYTF
CDR3 DNA: TGTGCCAGCAGGCCCGGACAGGTGTATGGCTACACCTTC

D gene: TRBD2
clone size: .
V gene: TRBV4-3
J gene: TRBJ2-1
CDR3 protein: CASSQEASGGVYEQFF
CDR3 DNA: TGCGCCAGCAGCCAAGAGGCTAGCGGGGGGGTATATGAGCAGTTCTTC

D gene: .
clone size: few
V gene: TRBV29-1
J gene: TRBJ2-3
CDR3 protein: CSVERQGTDTQYF
CDR3 DNA: TGCAGCGTTGAAAGGCAGGGGACAGATACGCAGTATTTT

D gene: TRBD1
clone size: few
V gene: TRBV5-4
J gene: TRBJ1-6
CDR3 protein: CASSGGQDGNSPLHF
CDR3 DNA: TGTGCCAGCAGCGGGGGACAGGACGGTAATTCACCCCTCCACTTT

D gene: TRBD2
clone size: .
V gene: TRBV7-2
J gene: TRBJ2-2
CDR3 protein: CASSPLAGGPGELFF
CDR3 DNA: TGTGCCAGCAGTCCCTTAGCGGGGGGGCCCGGGGAGCTGTTTTTT

D gene: .
clone size: .
V gene: TRBV27
J gene: TRBJ2-3
CDR3 protein: CASSFMPSASTDTQYF
CDR3 DNA: TGTGCCAGCAGTTTCATGCCGAGCGCTAGCACAGATACGCAGTATTTT

D gene: .
clone size: few
V gene: TRBV11-3
J gene: TRBJ2-7
CDR3 protein: CASSGDSGHEQYF
CDR3 DNA: TGTGCCAGCAGCGGGGACAGCGGGCACGAGCAGTACTTC

D gene: .
clone size: medium-sized
V gene: TRBV2
J gene: TRBJ1-6
CDR3 protein: CASSQSSINSPLHF
CDR3 DNA: TGTGCCAGCAGTCAGTCCAGTATCAATTCACCCCTCCACTTT

D gene: .
clone size: few
V gene: TRBV7-8
J gene: TRBJ1-5
CDR3 protein: CASSLAGPPNQPQHF
CDR3 DNA: TGTGCCAGCAGCTTAGCGGGACCCCCCAATCAGCCCCAGCATTTT

D gene: .
clone size: few
V gene: TRBV6-9
J gene: TRBJ2-6
CDR3 protein: CASSSTPGAGDSGANVLTF
CDR3 DNA: TGTGCCAGCAGTTCCACCCCAGGGGCGGGGGACTCTGGGGCCAACGTCCTGACTTTC

D gene: .
clone size: .
V gene: TRBV2
J gene: TRBJ1-6
CDR3 protein: CASSEDRRRPLHF
CDR3 DNA: TGTGCCAGCAGTGAAGATAGGCGACGGCCCCTCCACTTT

D gene: .
clone size: .
V gene: TRBV7-2
J gene: TRBJ2-5
CDR3 protein: CASSLVDPLTVEETQYF
CDR3 DNA: TGTGCCAGCAGCTTAGTTGACCCCCTAACCGTAGAAGAGACCCAGTACTTC

D gene: .
clone size: few
V gene: TRBV7-9
J gene: TRBJ1-1
CDR3 protein: CASSLYLGASETEAFF
CDR3 DNA: TGTGCCAGCAGCTTATATCTGGGGGCGTCGGAGACTGAAGCTTTCTTT

D gene: .
clone size: few
V gene: TRBV10-3
J gene: TRBJ1-1
CDR3 protein: CAISDGGREAFF
CDR3 DNA: TGTGCCATCAGTGACGGGGGTAGAGAAGCTTTCTTT

D gene: .
clone size: .
V gene: TRBV7-2
J gene: TRBJ1-5
CDR3 protein: CASSLEWTGNQPQHF
CDR3 DNA: TGTGCCAGCAGCTTAGAGTGGACAGGCAATCAGCCCCAGCATTTT

D gene: TRBD1
clone size: few
V gene: TRBV6-5
J gene: TRBJ1-2
CDR3 protein: CASSPSGTGPYGYTF
CDR3 DNA: TGTGCCAGCAGCCCAAGTGGGACAGGGCCCTATGGCTACACCTTC

D gene: TRBD1
clone size: few
V gene: TRBV27
J gene: TRBJ1-2
CDR3 protein: CASSFGDRPYGYTF
CDR3 DNA: TGTGCCAGCAGTTTTGGGGACAGGCCCTATGGCTACACCTTC

D gene: .
clone size: few
V gene: TRBV10-3
J gene: TRBJ2-3
CDR3 protein: CAISLSTDTQYF
CDR3 DNA: TGTGCCATCAGCCTCAGCACAGATACGCAGTATTTT

D gene: .
clone size: .
V gene: TRBV5-1
J gene: TRBJ1-1
CDR3 protein: CASSLFEETAEAFF
CDR3 DNA: TGCGCCAGCAGCTTGTTTGAGGAGACGGCTGAAGCTTTCTTT

D gene: .
clone size: .
V gene: TRBV4-1
J gene: TRBJ1-6
CDR3 protein: CASSQGVSSYNSPLHF
CDR3 DNA: TGCGCCAGCAGCCAAGGGGTGAGCTCCTATAATTCACCCCTCCACTTT

D gene: TRBD1
clone size: few
V gene: TRBV10-3
J gene: TRBJ1-5
CDR3 protein: CAISQDRDGQPQHF
CDR3 DNA: TGTGCCATCAGTCAAGACAGGGACGGCCAGCCCCAGCATTTT

D gene: TRBD2
clone size: .
V gene: TRBV5-1
J gene: TRBJ2-1
CDR3 protein: CASSPLGGEDNEQFF
CDR3 DNA: TGCGCCAGCAGCCCTCTCGGGGGGGAAGACAATGAGCAGTTCTTC

D gene: .
clone size: .
V gene: TRBV4-3
J gene: TRBJ1-6
CDR3 protein: CASSQGGGRAWENSPLHF
CDR3 DNA: TGCGCCAGCAGCCAAGGGGGCGGCAGGGCCTGGGAAAATTCACCCCTCCACTTT

D gene: TRBD2
clone size: few
V gene: TRBV7-9
J gene: TRBJ2-5
CDR3 protein: CASSSPPAGEPQETQYF
CDR3 DNA: TGTGCCAGCAGCTCCCCCCCTGCGGGAGAACCCCAAGAGACCCAGTACTTC

D gene: .
clone size: .
V gene: TRBV7-4
J gene: TRBJ2-5
CDR3 protein: CASSSRKGPETQYF
CDR3 DNA: TGTGCCAGCAGCTCGAGGAAGGGTCCGGAGACCCAGTACTTC